This TCR beta chain stems from a study of CD8+ T cells in alopecia areata. Study-wide background: Treated patients took oral tofacitinib at 5 to 10 mg twice daily.

The J segment lost 4 bases and the V segment lost 7 bases, leaving 12 bases of the junction unmatched. Germline V CDR1 and CDR2: SQVTM, ANQGSEA. This CDR3 is built from 14 residues. In the case of this clone: Its antigen remains unidentified.

Treatment given: oral pan-JAK inhibitor, 5-10 mg twice daily. Peripheral blood samples and lesional scalp punch biopsies were obtained from alopecia areata patients. The sequencing template was cDNA reverse transcribed from extracted RNA. Profiling relied on immunoSEQ multiplex PCR, and the TCRdb table lists in-frame clones only, not all of them. The sample lists 35,000 to 45,000 clones; roughly 92% were seen once. Findings and caveats of the study: Scalp clonality, together with expanded CD8+ clones among the top 100, fell significantly with tofacitinib. Amid tofacitinib therapy, many expanded lesional clones stayed present in scalp and blood.

Here the sequenced sample was CD8+ T cells sorted from blood, taken at week 24, from a patient treated with tofacitinib. The sequence was obtained from a human donor with alopecia areata. The chain uses TRBV29-1 and TRBJ2-5; 7 bases line up with TRBD2. The CDR3 DNA reads TGCAGCGCTCGGGACTACCCGGTTGGAGAGACCCAGTACTTC. Amino acids: CSARDYPVGETQYF.